Sequencing of this T cell receptor (beta chain) was carried out in a study of OX40 agonist ivuxolimab in advanced cancers. Assay: immunoSEQ multiplex PCR; the TCRdb copy retains only in-frame clones and omits some. The sample yields tens of thousands of clones, more than 70% seen once. CDR1 is MNHNY, CDR2 SVGAGI, per germline (reference sequence). The CDR3 runs to 14 residues. As regards this clone: A read error may account for a junction end that differs from germline. Other DNA sequences in the sample encode the same CDR3.

This chain connects TRBV6-6 to TRBJ2-2; the match to TRBD1 covers 8 bases. The TCR comes from an adult with an advanced solid tumor such as melanoma, head and neck, liver or kidney cancer. Here the sequenced sample was CD4+ or CD8+ T cells sorted from blood, taken in a trial of the OX40 agonist ivuxolimab. The CDR3 DNA reads TGTGCCAGCAGAGCGGACAGGGACACCGGGGAGTTGTTTTTT. Translation gives CASRADRDTGELFF.